This TCR beta chain was sequenced for a study of identifying expanded T cells in peripheral blood. General study results and limits: Roughly two-week clone count variance significantly increased as total template count grew.

The table came from immunoSEQ multiplex PCR; TCRdb's copy has only in-frame clones and leaves some out. Of 100,000 or so clones listed, about 89% are singletons. Comments on this clone: Its antigen remains unidentified.

Collection occurred without any documented infections or immune events in donors. The germline CDR1 and CDR2 sequences are SGHRS and YFSETQ. The CDR3 length is 16 residues. The V end lost 2 bases, the J end lost 3 bases, and 17 bases lay between the germline ends. What was sequenced was blood. This clonotype was obtained from a person aged 18-70 years in good health. The chain carries TRBV5-1 and TRBJ2-5; the D gene could be TRBD1 or TRBD2 (5 bases each). CDR3 protein: CASSFTGTVKEETQYF. In DNA, the CDR3 is TGCGCCAGCAGCTTCACCGGGACCGTTAAGGAAGAGACCCAGTACTTC.